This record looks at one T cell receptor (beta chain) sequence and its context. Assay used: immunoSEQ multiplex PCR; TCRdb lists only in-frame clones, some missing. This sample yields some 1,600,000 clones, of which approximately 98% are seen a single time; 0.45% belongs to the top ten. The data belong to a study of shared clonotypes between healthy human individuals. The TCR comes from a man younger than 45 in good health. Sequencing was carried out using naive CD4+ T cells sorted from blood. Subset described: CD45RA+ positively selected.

Here the CDR3 DNA reads TGTGCCACCCTGACTAGCGGGAGGTACGAGCAGTACTTC. As protein: CATLTSGRYEQYF. This chain uses TRBV10-3 with TRBJ2-7; 13 bases match TRBD2. The CDR3 sequence is 13 residues long. Germline CDR1 ENHRY, CDR2 SYGVKD. The junction had 4 bases not matched to a gene; V was cut back by 10 bases and J by 4 bases.